Following are 5 T cell receptor beta chains from one sample sequenced in a study of T-cell reconstitution after alpha-beta-depleted transplantation in children. TCRbeta library preparation incorporated unique molecular identifiers. A single record per CDR3 protein comes from TCRdb applying MiXCR to the PCR reads. The table lists about 480,000 distinct CDR3 sequences, approximately 12% of them singletons. The source was PBMCs from the stem cell graft donor, collected from the stem cell graft. These TCRs come from a human donor who donated a stem cell graft to a child with combined immunodeficiency.

This clonotype was counted at least ten times. The chain combines TRBV12-3 or TRBV12-4 with TRBJ1-6, with 8 positions matching TRBD1. The CDR3 is made up of 13 amino acids. V shed 4 bases and J 10 bases; nucleotides not matched to a gene: 3. CDR3 nucleotides: TGTGCCAGCAGTTCAGGGGGCTCATCACCCCTCCACTTT. Its translation is CASSSGGSSPLHF.

This clonotype was recorded many times. The J gene is TRBJ2-7, the V gene TRBV27, with 8 bases aligning to TRBD1. Germline V gene sequence: CDR1 MNHEY, CDR2 SMNVEV (reference sequence). The V gene end was trimmed by 4 bases and the J gene end by 3 bases; junction bases not matched to a gene: 8. CDR3 length: 15 residues. CDR3 residues: CASSSKGQVHYEQYF. CDR3 coding DNA: TGTGCCAGCAGTTCTAAGGGACAGGTCCACTACGAGCAGTACTTC.

This clonotype was seen repeatedly, ten times or more. This chain connects TRBV5-6 to TRBJ2-3; D not resolved. Germline V lookup: CDR1 SGHDT, CDR2 YYEEEE. With 2 bases removed from V and 0 bases from J, the gap between germline ends came to 7 bases. This CDR3 region has 14 residues. The CDR3 here is CASSFDGSTDTQYF. CDR3 coding DNA: TGTGCCAGCAGCTTCGACGGAAGCACAGATACGCAGTATTTT.

This clonotype was detected only a few times. The genes are TRBV5-6 and TRBJ2-5; the D gene is possibly TRBD2 (6 bases). V was clipped by 1 base and J by 3 bases, with 10 bases between them. The CDR3 is 14 amino acids. Germline-derived CDR1 and CDR2 are SGHDT and YYEEEE. The CDR3 nucleotides are TGTGCCAGCAGCTTGAGGAGGGGCGAAGAGACCCAGTACTTC. It translates to CASSLRRGEETQYF.

This clonotype was found many times. The chain recombines TRBV24-1 with TRBJ2-6; D possibly corresponds to TRBD1 (6 bases). V was clipped by 9 bases and J by 4 bases, with 18 bases between them. The CDR3 has 16 residues. Germline-derived CDR1 and CDR2 are KGHDR and SFDVKD. The CDR3: CATGDIPDGGANVLTF. As DNA, the CDR3 is TGTGCCACCGGGGACATTCCCGATGGGGGGGCCAACGTCCTGACTTTC.